This is a list of T cell receptor beta chains from one sample in a study of cytomegalovirus exposure and HLA in healthy donors. Repertoires were generated with immunoSEQ multiplex PCR, while TCRdb's copy carries only in-frame clones and drops some. Of just over 95,000 clones listed, over 60% are singletons. Sequencing input: PBMCs. The receptors here all came from a human donor in good health. CDR3s include the opening cysteine and the closing phenylalanine or tryptophan. The D gene is left open where the match is weak. Some rows have no size entry. The others give once, few or many, or a class for an expanded clone.

- | - | TRBJ1-6 | TRBV2 | CASSDHPDNSPLHF | TGTGCCAGCAGTGACCATCCAGATAATTCACCCCTCCACTTT
- | - | TRBJ1-1 | TRBV5-6 | CASSTKGGRNTEAFF | TGTGCCAGCAGCACCAAGGGGGGGCGGAACACTGAAGCTTTCTTT
- | - | TRBJ1-5 | TRBV9 | CASSATGTGDQPQHF | TGTGCCAGCAGTGCAACCGGGACTGGTGACCAGCCCCAGCATTTT
- | - | TRBJ1-1 | TRBV29-1 | CSGEGGADAFF | TGCAGCGGGGAGGGAGGGGCGGACGCTTTCTTT
TRBD1 | - | TRBJ2-2 | TRBV15 | CATSSTGTGGPNTGELFF | TGTGCCACCAGCTCGACCGGGACAGGGGGCCCGAACACCGGGGAGCTGTTTTTT
TRBD2 | - | TRBJ2-1 | TRBV10-1 | CASSPGTSRYNEQFF | TGCGCCAGCAGTCCCGGGACTAGCAGATACAATGAGCAGTTCTTC
- | once | TRBJ1-2 | TRBV6-6 | CASIQGMGYGYTF | TGTGCCAGCATACAGGGAATGGGCTATGGCTACACCTTC
- | few | TRBJ1-6 | TRBV5-1 | CASSFQQGGVVGNSPLHF | TGCGCCAGCAGCTTCCAACAGGGTGGAGTTGTTGGTAATTCACCCCTCCACTTT
TRBD1 | - | TRBJ2-3 | TRBV18 | CASSPGTGASTDTQYF | TGTGCCAGCTCACCTGGGACAGGGGCGAGCACAGATACGCAGTATTTT
- | - | TRBJ2-2 | TRBV6-1 | CASSPHKAGSGELFF | TGTGCCAGCAGTCCGCATAAGGCAGGCTCAGGGGAGCTGTTTTTT
TRBD2 | - | TRBJ2-1 | TRBV4-3 | CASSQGRAGLAGGPSYNEQFF | TGCGCCAGCAGCCAAGGTCGAGCGGGACTAGCGGGAGGGCCCTCCTACAATGAGCAGTTCTTC
TRBD1 | - | TRBJ2-1 | TRBV18 | CASSPGTGPRYNEQFF | TGTGCCAGCTCACCAGGGACAGGGCCAAGGTACAATGAGCAGTTCTTC
- | - | TRBJ1-2 | TRBV5-4 | CASSPSFPVTNYGYTF | TGTGCCAGCAGCCCATCATTTCCGGTTACTAACTATGGCTACACCTTC
TRBD2 | - | TRBJ2-1 | TRBV5-4 | CASSSGTRPPNEQFF | TGTGCCAGCAGTTCCGGGACTAGGCCCCCCAATGAGCAGTTCTTC
- | - | TRBJ2-7 | TRBV7-2 | CASSRDSGSYEQYF | TGTGCCAGCAGCCGTGATAGCGGATCCTACGAGCAGTACTTC
- | few | TRBJ2-3 | TRBV5-6 | CASSKGLRTDTQYF | TGTGCCAGCAGCAAGGGACTGCGCACAGATACGCAGTATTTT
TRBD1 | - | TRBJ2-7 | TRBV6-5 | CASSYGQAPYEQYF | TGTGCCAGCAGCTACGGACAGGCCCCCTACGAGCAGTACTTC
- | - | TRBJ1-1 | TRBV2 | CASSEPQQGLDTEAFF | TGTGCCAGCAGTGAACCCCAGCAGGGGCTTGACACTGAAGCTTTCTTT
- | - | TRBJ2-7 | TRBV6-5 | CASNPQGRENYEQYF | TGTGCCAGCAACCCCCAGGGGCGAGAGAACTACGAGCAGTACTTC
- | - | TRBJ1-1 | TRBV6-6 | CASNPQIGINTEAFF | TGTGCCAGCAACCCCCAAATCGGGATTAACACTGAAGCTTTCTTT
- | - | TRBJ1-1 | TRBV13 | CASSYRVGNTEAFF | TGTGCCAGCAGCTACAGGGTGGGGAACACTGAAGCTTTCTTT
- | - | TRBJ2-2 | TRBV5-3 | CARSSVGDPVATGGTGELFF | TGTGCCAGAAGCTCAGTAGGGGACCCGGTGGCCACCGGGGGCACCGGGGAGCTGTTTTTT